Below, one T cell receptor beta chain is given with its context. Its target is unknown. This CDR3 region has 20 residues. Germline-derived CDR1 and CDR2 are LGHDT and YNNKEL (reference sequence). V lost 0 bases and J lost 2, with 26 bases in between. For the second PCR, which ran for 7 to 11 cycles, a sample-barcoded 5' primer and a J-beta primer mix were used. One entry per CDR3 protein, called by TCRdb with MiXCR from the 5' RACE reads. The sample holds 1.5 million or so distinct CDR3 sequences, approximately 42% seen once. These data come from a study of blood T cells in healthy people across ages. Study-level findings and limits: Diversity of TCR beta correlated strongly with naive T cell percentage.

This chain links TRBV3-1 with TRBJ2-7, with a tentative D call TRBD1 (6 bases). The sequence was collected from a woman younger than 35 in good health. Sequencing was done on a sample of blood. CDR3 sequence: CASSQDSYRAVGWFPYEQYF. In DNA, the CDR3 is TGTGCCAGCAGCCAAGATTCGTACAGGGCCGTTGGCTGGTTTCCCTACGAGCAGTACTTC.